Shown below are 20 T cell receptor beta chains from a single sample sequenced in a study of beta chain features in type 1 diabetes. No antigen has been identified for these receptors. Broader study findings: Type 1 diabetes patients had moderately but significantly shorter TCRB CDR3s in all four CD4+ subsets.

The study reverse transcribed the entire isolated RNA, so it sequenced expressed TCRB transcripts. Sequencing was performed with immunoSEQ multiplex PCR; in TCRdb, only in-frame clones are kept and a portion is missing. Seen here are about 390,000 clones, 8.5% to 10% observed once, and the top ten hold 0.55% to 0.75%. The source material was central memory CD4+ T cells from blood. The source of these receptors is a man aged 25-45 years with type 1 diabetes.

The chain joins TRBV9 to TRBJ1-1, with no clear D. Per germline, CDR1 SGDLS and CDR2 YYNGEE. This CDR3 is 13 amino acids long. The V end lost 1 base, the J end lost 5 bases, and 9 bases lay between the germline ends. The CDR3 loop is CASSVYEDTEAFF. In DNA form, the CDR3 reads TGTGCCAGCAGCGTATATGAGGATACTGAAGCTTTCTTT.

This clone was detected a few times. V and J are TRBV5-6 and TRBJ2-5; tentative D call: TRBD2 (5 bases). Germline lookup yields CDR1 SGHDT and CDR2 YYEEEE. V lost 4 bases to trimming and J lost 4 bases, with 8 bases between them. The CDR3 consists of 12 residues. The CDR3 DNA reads TGTGCCAGCAGCCACCGGGGAGAGACCCAGTACTTC. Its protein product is CASSHRGETQYF.

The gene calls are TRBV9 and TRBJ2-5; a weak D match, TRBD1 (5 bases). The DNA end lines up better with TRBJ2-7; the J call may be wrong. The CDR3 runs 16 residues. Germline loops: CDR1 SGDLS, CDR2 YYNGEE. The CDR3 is CASSVASEGAYNEQYF. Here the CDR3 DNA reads TGTGCCAGCAGCGTAGCTTCTGAAGGGGCGTACAACGAGCAGTACTTC.

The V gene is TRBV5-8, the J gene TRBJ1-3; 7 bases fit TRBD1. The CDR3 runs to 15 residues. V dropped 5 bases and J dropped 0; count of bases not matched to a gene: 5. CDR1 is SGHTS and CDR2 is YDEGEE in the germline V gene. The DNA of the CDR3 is TGTGCCAGCAGTTACGACAGGGTCTCTGGAAACACCATATATTTT. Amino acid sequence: CASSYDRVSGNTIYF.

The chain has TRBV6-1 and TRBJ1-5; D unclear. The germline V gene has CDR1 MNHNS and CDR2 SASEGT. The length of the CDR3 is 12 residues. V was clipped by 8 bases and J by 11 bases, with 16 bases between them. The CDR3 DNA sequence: TGTGCCAGCTTTTCTGGTATAGGGTCCCAGCATTTT. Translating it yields CASFSGIGSQHF.

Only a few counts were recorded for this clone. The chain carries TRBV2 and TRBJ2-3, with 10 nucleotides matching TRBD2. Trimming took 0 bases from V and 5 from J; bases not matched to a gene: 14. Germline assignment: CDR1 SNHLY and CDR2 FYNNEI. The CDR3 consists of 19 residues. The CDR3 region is CASSEAAASGSAGLDTQYF. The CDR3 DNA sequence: TGTGCCAGCAGTGAAGCGGCGGCTAGCGGGAGCGCGGGACTAGATACGCAGTATTTT.

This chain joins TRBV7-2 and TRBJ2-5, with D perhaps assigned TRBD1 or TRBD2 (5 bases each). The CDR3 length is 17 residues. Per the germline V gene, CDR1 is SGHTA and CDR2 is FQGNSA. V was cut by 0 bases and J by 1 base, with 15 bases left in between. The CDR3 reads CASSLAAWGSSQETQYF. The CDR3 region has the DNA TGTGCCAGCAGCTTAGCAGCGTGGGGGAGCTCCCAAGAGACCCAGTACTTC.

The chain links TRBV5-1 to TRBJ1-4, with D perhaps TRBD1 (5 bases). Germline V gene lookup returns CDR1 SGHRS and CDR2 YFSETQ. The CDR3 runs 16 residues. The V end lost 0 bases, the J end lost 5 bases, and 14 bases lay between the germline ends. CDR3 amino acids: CASSLGSGWQNEKLFF. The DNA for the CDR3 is TGCGCCAGCAGCTTGGGTTCAGGGTGGCAAAATGAAAAACTGTTTTTT. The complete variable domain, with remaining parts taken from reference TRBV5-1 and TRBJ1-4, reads KAGVTQTPRYLIKTRGQQVTLSCSPISGHRSVSWYQQTPGQGLQFLFEYFSETQRNKGNFPGRFSGRQFSNSRSEMNVSTLELGDSALYLCASSLGSGWQNEKLFFGSGTQLSVL.

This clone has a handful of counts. CDR3 protein: CASRYGTGVNYGYTF. Here the CDR3 DNA reads TGTGCCAGCAGATACGGGACAGGGGTTAACTATGGCTACACCTTC. V is TRBV6-1 and J is TRBJ1-2; 10 positions agree with TRBD1. CDR3 length: 15 residues. Trimming at V came to 6 bases and at J to 1 base, leaving 5 bases not matched to a gene. CDR1 and CDR2 from the germline V gene are MNHNS and SASEGT.

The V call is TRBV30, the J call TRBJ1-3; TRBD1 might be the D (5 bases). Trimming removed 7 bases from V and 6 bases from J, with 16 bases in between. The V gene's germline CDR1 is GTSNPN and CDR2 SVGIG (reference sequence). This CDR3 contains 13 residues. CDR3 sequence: CAFPNGGLNTIYF. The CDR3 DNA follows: TGTGCCTTCCCAAACGGGGGATTAAACACCATATATTTT.

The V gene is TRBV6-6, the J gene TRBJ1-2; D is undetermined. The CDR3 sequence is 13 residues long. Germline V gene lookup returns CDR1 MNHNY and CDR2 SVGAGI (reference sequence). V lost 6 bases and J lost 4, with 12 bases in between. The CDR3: CASSLAGSYGYTF. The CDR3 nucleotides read TGTGCCAGCAGCCTGGCGGGTAGCTATGGCTACACCTTC.

The CDR3 here is CASSFGTGVYNEQFF. In nucleotides, the CDR3 is TGTGCCAGCAGCTTCGGGACAGGCGTTTACAATGAGCAGTTCTTC. The rearrangement links TRBV5-5 to TRBJ2-1; 8 bases line up with TRBD1. Germline values: CDR1 SGHKS, CDR2 YYEKEE (reference sequence). V trimming: 2 bases; J trimming: 4 bases; junction bases outside the gene matches: 5. This CDR3 has 15 amino acids. Drawing the rest from reference TRBV5-5 and TRBJ2-1, the complete variable domain is DAGVTQSPTHLIKTRGQQVTLRCSPISGHKSVSWYQQVLGQGPQFIFQYYEKEERGRGNFPDRFSARQFPNYSSELNVNALLLGDSALYLCASSFGTGVYNEQFFGPGTRLTVL.

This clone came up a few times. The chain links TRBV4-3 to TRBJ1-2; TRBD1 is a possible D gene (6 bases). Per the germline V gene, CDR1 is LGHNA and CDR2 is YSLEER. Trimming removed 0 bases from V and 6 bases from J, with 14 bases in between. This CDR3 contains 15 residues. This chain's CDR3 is CASSQDSAQGNGYTF. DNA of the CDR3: TGCGCCAGCAGCCAAGATTCCGCACAGGGAAATGGCTACACCTTC.

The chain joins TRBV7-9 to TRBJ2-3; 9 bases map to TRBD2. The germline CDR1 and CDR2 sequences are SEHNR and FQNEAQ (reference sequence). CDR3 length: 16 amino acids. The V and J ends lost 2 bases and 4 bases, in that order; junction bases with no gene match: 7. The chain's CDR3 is CASSLNSGSFSDTQYF. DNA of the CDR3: TGTGCCAGCAGCTTAAATAGCGGGAGTTTCTCAGATACGCAGTATTTT.

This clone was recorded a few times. CDR3 sequence: CASSLLAGNQPQHF. CDR3 sequence (DNA): TGTGCCAGCAGCTTATTGGCAGGGAATCAGCCCCAGCATTTT. V usage is TRBV11-2 and J usage is TRBJ1-5, with D perhaps matching TRBD1 (5 bases). The CDR3 is 14 amino acids. Germline CDR1 reads SGHAT; CDR2 reads FQNNGV. Trimming stripped 2 bases from V and 4 bases from J, with 9 bases between.

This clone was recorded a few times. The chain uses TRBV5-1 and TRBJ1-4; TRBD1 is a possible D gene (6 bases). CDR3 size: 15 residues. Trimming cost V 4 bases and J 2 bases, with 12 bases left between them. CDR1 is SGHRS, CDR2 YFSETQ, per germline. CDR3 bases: TGCGCCAGCAGCCCTAGGGACATGACTAATGAAAAACTGTTTTTT. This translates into CASSPRDMTNEKLFF.

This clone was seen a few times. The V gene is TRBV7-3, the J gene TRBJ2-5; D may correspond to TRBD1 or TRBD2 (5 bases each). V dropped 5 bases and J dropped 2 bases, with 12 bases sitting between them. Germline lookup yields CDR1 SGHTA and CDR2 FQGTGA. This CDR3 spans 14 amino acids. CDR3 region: CASSLGTNQETQYF. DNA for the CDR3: TGTGCCAGCAGCCTTGGGACCAATCAAGAGACCCAGTACTTC.

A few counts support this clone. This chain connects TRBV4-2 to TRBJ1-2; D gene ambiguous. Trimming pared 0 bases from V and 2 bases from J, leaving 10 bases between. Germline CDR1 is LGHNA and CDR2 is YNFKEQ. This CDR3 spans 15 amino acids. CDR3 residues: CASSQDGSENYGYTF. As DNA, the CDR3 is TGTGCCAGCAGCCAAGATGGATCAGAGAACTATGGCTACACCTTC.

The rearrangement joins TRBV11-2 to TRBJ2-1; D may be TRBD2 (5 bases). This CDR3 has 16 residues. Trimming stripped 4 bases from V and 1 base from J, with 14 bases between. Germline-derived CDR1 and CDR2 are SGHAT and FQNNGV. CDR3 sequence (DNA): TGTGCCAGCAGCTCCGTTAGAGGGCCATCCTACAATGAGCAGTTCTTC. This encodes CASSSVRGPSYNEQFF.

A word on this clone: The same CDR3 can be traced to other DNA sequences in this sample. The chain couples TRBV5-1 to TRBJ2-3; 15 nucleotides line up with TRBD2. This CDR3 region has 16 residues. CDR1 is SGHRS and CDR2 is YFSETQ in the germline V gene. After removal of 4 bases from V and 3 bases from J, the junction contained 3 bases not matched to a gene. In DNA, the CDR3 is TGCGCCAGCAGCCCCGGACTAGCGGGAGGGACAGATACGCAGTATTTT. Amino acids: CASSPGLAGGTDTQYF.